This TCR beta chain appears in the sequencing data of a study of sequential checkpoint blockade in melanoma. Sequencing used immunoSEQ multiplex PCR; TCRdb keeps in-frame clones, though not all of them. The sample comprises fewer than 30,000 clones, 83% of which are singletons, and less than 20% rests with the top ten. V lost 5 bases and J 7 bases, leaving 12 bases between the germline ends. The germline gives CDR1 MNHEY, CDR2 SMNVEV (reference sequence). This CDR3 comprises 12 residues. Specified treatment: randomized to nivolumab then ipilimumab (arm A) or the reverse (arm B). This clone was recorded once.

The sequencing here drew on CD8+ T cells sorted from blood (inferred from file names), taken from a patient given nivolumab and ipilimumab in sequence. The origin of this receptor is a human donor with melanoma. V gene TRBV27 combines with J gene TRBJ2-7; a weak D match, TRBD1 (6 bases). The CDR3 is CASSLGQKEQYF. The CDR3 bases are TGTGCCAGCAGTCTCGGACAGAAGGAGCAGTACTTC.